This section outlines one T cell receptor (beta chain) sequence together with its context. Its matching antigen is unknown. This specimen belongs to a study of T cell responses to AZD1222 COVID-19 vaccine. About the research overall: Second doses were pooled across both intervals (about 4 or about 12 weeks). Overall study findings and caveats: Across the whole spike, CD4 TCRs peaked at regions 160-218 and 743-854. Baseline antibody screening turned up just six seropositive AZD1222 recipients.

J gave up 5 bases and V 5 bases, and 8 bases lay outside the gene matches. This CDR3 has 14 residues. The V gene's germline CDR1 is SEHNR and CDR2 FQNEAQ (reference sequence). Profiled with immunoSEQ multiplex PCR; TCRdb holds only in-frame clones, not every one. The sample holds 94,000 or so clones, 70% to 90% seen once. The chain combines TRBV7-9 with TRBJ1-2, with 7 bases aligning to TRBD1. This clonotype was sampled from an adult in good health. Sequencing was performed on peripheral blood, taken on day 0 of AZD1222 vaccination. CDR3 protein: CASSHDRAHYGYTF. As DNA, the CDR3 is TGTGCCAGCAGCCATGACAGGGCGCATTATGGCTACACCTTC.